This T cell receptor (beta chain) was obtained from a study of neurological immune-mediated disorders. Study conclusions and caveats: There was no clinical or MRI feature that showed an association with the multiple sclerosis repertoire cluster.

The CDR3 is 13 amino acids. The germline CDR1 and CDR2 sequences are KGHSH and LQKENI. V was clipped by 1 base and J by 2 bases, with 4 bases between them. This clonotype was recorded many times. What it recognizes is unknown. Time point reported: longitudinal time-point 2. TCRdb independently ran MiXCR on the 5' RACE reads; one entry per CDR3 protein. The sample lists about 80,000 distinct CDR3 sequences, 4.5% to 7.5% occurring once. This TCR was recovered from a woman aged 60-75 years with multiple sclerosis. The rearrangement joins TRBV18 to TRBJ2-3; the D is unclear. Material: PBMCs. The DNA for the CDR3 is TGTGCCAGCTCACCACAGGTCACAGATACGCAGTATTTT. Translated: CASSPQVTDTQYF.